The clone carrying this T cell receptor beta chain was observed a handful of times. This sample was taken from a study of regulatory T cells in long-lasting Graves disease. Time point defined: persistent/refractory GD, antithyroid drugs over 5 years with positive TRAb. Researchers made the TCR library from RNA that was extracted from PBMCs. The authors diagnosed Graves' disease using American Thyroid Association guidelines. V was trimmed by 4 bases and J by 3 bases, leaving 6 bases between them. This CDR3 contains 13 residues. Germline V gene sequence: CDR1 MNHNS, CDR2 SASEGT. Assembly of TCR beta libraries relied on iRepertoire HTBI primers together with Arm-PCR of CDR3 regions. MiXCR was run by TCRdb on the multiplex PCR reads, yielding one entry per CDR3 protein. The table lists some 420,000 distinct CDR3 sequences, 22% of them singletons, with 13% in the top ten.

V is TRBV6-1 and J is TRBJ2-2, with no clear D. The receptor's source is a female donor with Graves disease. The material sequenced was peripheral blood mononuclear cells (PBMCs), taken when the disease was refractory, from a patient treated with antithyroid drugs. Here the CDR3 DNA reads TGTGCCAGCAGTGGTATGGACACCGGGGAGCTGTTTTTT. It yields the protein CASSGMDTGELFF.